This T cell receptor (beta chain) was captured in a study of vaccination and CD4 T cells after COVID-19. For the study at large: Some control cultures received a CEFX pool, which served as the positive control. Others received an HIV-1 Nef pool or no peptide.

With the Oncomine TCR Beta short-read assay, DNA from cultured CD4+ T cells was sequenced. CD4+ T cells were cultured, and genomic DNA was extracted from them. A single record per CDR3 protein comes from TCRdb applying MiXCR to the PCR reads. This sample has about 4,000 distinct CDR3 sequences, with roughly two thirds found just once. Broader study findings: Vaccine-specific clones in convalescent patients were spike mono-reactive in 304 of 307 cases.

As to treatment: roughly 11-day PBMC culture with coronavirus spike peptide pools or control peptides (ViraFEST assay). An unexposed donor provided the CD4+ T cells, which were collected before the COVID-19 pandemic (2011-2018). PBMCs, plated at roughly 2 million per well, were grown in the presence of 9.5 to 10 IU/ml IL-2 and approximately 10 ug/ml peptide pools. V dropped 4 bases and J dropped 1 base, with 16 bases sitting between them. The CDR3 is 16 residues long. Germline values: CDR1 SGHTA, CDR2 FQGNSA. About this clonotype itself: Its antigen is unknown.

Material for sequencing was CD4+ T cells from blood, cultured in vitro. The V call is TRBV7-2, the J call TRBJ1-1; D is perhaps TRBD1 (6 bases). The sequence came from a human donor in good health. In DNA, the CDR3 is TGTGCCAGCAGCTCAAGGGGGGGAGCAGGGAACACTGAAGCTTTCTTT. Translating gives CASSSRGGAGNTEAFF.